Each of the 5 T cell receptor beta chains below was sequenced from the same sample in a study of low-dose radiotherapy and immunotherapy resistance in tumors. As to time point: after trial treatment. The sample's treatment: LDRT plus nivolumab, ipilimumab, low-dose cyclophosphamide and aspirin (RACIN trial). With TRAV- and TRBV-specific primers, first-strand cDNA was made, covering the alpha and beta chains. TCRs underwent roughly 20 PCR cycles of amplification with a constant-region primer and V-primer adapter. TCRdb recomputed calls from the reads with MiXCR, one row per CDR3 protein. Of under 70,000 distinct CDR3 sequences in the sample, 20% to 25% are singletons; the top ten hold less than 7.5%. The source material was PBMCs, sampled after low-dose radiotherapy plus immunotherapy. The receptor set was obtained from a male donor with prostate cancer.

V and J are TRBV7-9 and TRBJ1-1; D not resolved. Germline values: CDR1 SEHNR, CDR2 FQNEAQ (reference sequence). Trimming shortened V by 2 bases and J by 1 base, and 14 bases separated the two germline ends. The CDR3 extends over 16 amino acids. CDR3 loop: CASSLLGGGPNTEAFF. CDR3 nucleotide sequence: TGTGCCAGCAGCTTACTAGGTGGAGGCCCGAACACTGAAGCTTTCTTT.

This clonotype was counted only a few times. V is TRBV6-5 and J is TRBJ2-1; 8 nucleotides line up with TRBD1. J lost 0 bases, V lost 5 bases, and 3 bases had no gene match. Germline V gene sequence: CDR1 MNHEY, CDR2 SVGAGI. The CDR3 extends over 15 amino acids. This CDR3 is CASSPDRDSYNEQFF. The CDR3 DNA reads as TGTGCCAGCAGTCCGGACAGGGACTCCTACAATGAGCAGTTCTTC.

In its sample, this clonotype was seen many times. The chain links TRBV7-9 to TRBJ2-1, with a tentative D call TRBD2 (6 bases). The germline V gene has CDR1 SEHNR and CDR2 FQNEAQ (reference sequence). Trimming left V 7 bases short and J 4 bases short, with 14 bases between. CDR3 length: 14 amino acids. The CDR3 loop reads CASTFSGEYNEQFF. CDR3 bases: TGTGCCAGCACCTTCTCGGGGGAGTACAATGAGCAGTTCTTC.

This clonotype was found many times. The chain has TRBV27 and TRBJ1-1; 8 positions agree with TRBD1. CDR1 and CDR2 (germline): MNHEY, SMNVEV (reference sequence). This CDR3 region has 15 residues. After removal of 5 bases from V and 4 bases from J, the junction contained 9 bases not matched to a gene. CDR3 sequence (DNA): TGTGCCAGCAGTGTCGGCAGGGGGCTTGGCACTGAAGCTTTCTTT. Protein product: CASSVGRGLGTEAFF.

The V and J genes are TRBV21-1 and TRBJ2-5; TRBD2, the table's D call, was not compared with the DNA. TRBV21-1 is labeled a pseudogene. The CDR3 runs 18 residues. The CDR3 DNA is TGTGCCAGCAGCAAAGCCGTTCAGGGGACTAGCGGCCAAGAGACCCAGTACTTC. As protein: CASSKAVQGTSGQETQYF.